This T cell receptor (beta chain) was profiled in a study of CD8 T cells in Susac syndrome (dated by TCRdb to between 2018 and 2021). Concerning the study at large: Whether CD8+ T cell activation and differentiation in Susac syndrome was antigen driven was tested using repertoire sequencing. CD8+ T cell repertoire clonality was compared between around eleven healthy donors, some 14 Susac syndrome patients and 15 multiple sclerosis patients. General study outcomes and caveats: The study acknowledged that relatively few individuals were included in the TCR sequencing and HLA analysis.

Peripheral blood CD8+ and CD4+ T cells from healthy donors, Susac syndrome patients and multiple sclerosis patients were profiled using high-throughput TCR beta sequencing. Multiple sclerosis controls were treatment-naive patients with stable or active relapsing-remitting disease fulfilling revised McDonald criteria. Bulk CD8+ and CD4+ T cells were purified by magnetic negative isolation, whereas CD8+ TEMRA cells were enriched by FACS. Blood was drawn into EDTA tubes, processed within 24 hours, and PBMCs were isolated by density gradient centrifugation. PBMCs intended for TCR sequencing were frozen in liquid nitrogen and were later thawed in a 37 degrees C water bath. A purity of at least 90% was achieved for sorted or isolated CD4+, CD8+ and CD8+ TEMRA cells. Trimming at the junction amounts to 5 bases on V and 10 bases on J, and the germline ends lie 17 bases apart. According to the germline V gene, CDR1 reads SGHAT and CDR2 reads FQNNGV. The CDR3 contains 13 residues, cysteine and phenylalanine counted. The entry retains the CDR3 DNA only, 39 bases that are in frame from base 1.

A remark on this clonotype: There is no known antigen for this receptor. No quality values exist for individual bases; no much larger clone is one base distant.

RNA was extracted using the RNeasy kit, and about 0.45 to 1 microgram was reverse transcribed with random hexamers. The immunoSEQ multiplex PCR assay, covering 54 Vbeta and 13 Jbeta segments, was used to amplify TCR beta CDR3 regions. To correct PCR amplification bias, a synthetic template baseline was used for both primer optimization and computational correction. For the original study's pipeline: Only productive sequences were kept, with reads annotated to V, D and J genes according to IMGT and analyzed in immunoSEQ Analyzer. Clonality was computed as one minus Shannon entropy normalized by log2 of the number of productive unique sequences. For each patient and control, public and private clones were evaluated within the 100 most prevalent clones. Clones were defined as Susac-specific when absent from the healthy and MS cohorts, from about 1,100 published viral clones and from other ImmuneACCESS disease sequences. The raw public data were reprocessed by TCRdb itself: fastp quality trimming at Q25, MiXCR clonotype calling, in-frame beta chains only. Under each unique CDR3 protein, matching rows form one entry showing the most common genes and DNA. TCRdb's processing, not the study's, gives the V and J calls here. This sample lists about 73,000 distinct CDR3 sequences; approximately 94% were detected once. Approximately 0.4% of the sample belongs to the ten largest clones.

This clonotype originated in a human donor with multiple sclerosis. The sequenced sample consisted of CD8+ T cells from PBMCs. The receptor chain draws on TRBV11-2 and TRBJ1-2; a confident D gene designation cannot be given. The bases read TGTGCCAGCAGCCCACGGTCGGTGGTCGTCTACACCTTC. Its coded protein is CASSPRSVVVYTF. The reference TRBV11-2 and TRBJ1-2 proteins fill in what lies around the CDR3, so the full variable domain reads EAGVAQSPRYKIIEKRQSVAFWCNPISGHATLYWYQQILGQGPKLLIQFQNNGVVDDSQLPKDRFSAERLKGVDSTLKIQPAKLEDSAVYLCASSPRSVVVYTFGSGTRLTVV.